These T cell receptor beta chains were read from a single sample in a study of control samples from healthy donors and cancer patients. Repertoires were generated with immunoSEQ multiplex PCR, while TCRdb's copy carries only in-frame clones and drops some. The sample consists of approximately 90,000 clones, roughly 86% of them appearing once. Sequences were obtained from blood. Receptors were obtained from a man aged 25-45 years in good health. Each CDR3 is given with its conserved first and last residue. A D gene is named only where the DNA matches it firmly. The size field is filled for only some rows; it gives once, few, many or a size class.

D gene: .
V gene: TRBV7-2
CDR3 length: 11
clone size: .
J gene: TRBJ2-1
CDR3 protein: CASSVYNEQFF
CDR3 DNA: TGTGCCAGCAGCGTATACAATGAGCAGTTCTTC

D gene: TRBD1
V gene: TRBV24-1
CDR3 length: 15
clone size: .
J gene: TRBJ2-5
CDR3 protein: CATSAFGTGEETQYF
CDR3 DNA: TGTGCCACCAGTGCGTTCGGGACAGGGGAAGAGACCCAGTACTTC

D gene: TRBD1
V gene: TRBV3-1/TRBV3-2
CDR3 length: 16
clone size: .
J gene: TRBJ1-2
CDR3 protein: CASSPSGQGTNYGYTF
CDR3 DNA: TGTGCCAGCAGCCCTTCCGGACAGGGTACTAACTATGGCTACACCTTC

D gene: .
V gene: TRBV6-5
CDR3 length: 15
clone size: .
J gene: TRBJ1-5
CDR3 protein: CASSYSGIGNQPQHF
CDR3 DNA: TGTGCCAGCAGTTACTCGGGGATTGGCAATCAGCCCCAGCATTTT

D gene: .
V gene: TRBV5-4
CDR3 length: 15
clone size: .
J gene: TRBJ2-4
CDR3 protein: CASSLALGEPNIQYF
CDR3 DNA: TGTGCCAGCAGCTTGGCTTTAGGGGAACCGAACATTCAGTACTTC

D gene: .
V gene: TRBV30
CDR3 length: 11
clone size: .
J gene: TRBJ1-1
CDR3 protein: CACQVNTEAFF
CDR3 DNA: TGTGCCTGTCAGGTGAACACTGAAGCTTTCTTT

D gene: .
V gene: TRBV6-1
CDR3 length: 16
clone size: .
J gene: TRBJ1-2
CDR3 protein: CASSEALGVANYGYTF
CDR3 DNA: TGTGCCAGCAGTGAAGCCCTTGGAGTGGCTAACTATGGCTACACCTTC

D gene: .
V gene: TRBV5-5
CDR3 length: 16
clone size: .
J gene: TRBJ1-1
CDR3 protein: CASSLTPGGKKTEAFF
CDR3 DNA: TGTGCCAGCAGCTTAACCCCCGGGGGGAAAAAGACTGAAGCTTTCTTT

D gene: .
V gene: TRBV27
CDR3 length: 15
clone size: .
J gene: TRBJ2-2
CDR3 protein: CASSLWATRTGELFF
CDR3 DNA: TGTGCCAGCAGTTTATGGGCGACTCGTACCGGGGAGCTGTTTTTT

D gene: TRBD1
V gene: TRBV12-3/TRBV12-4
CDR3 length: 13
clone size: .
J gene: TRBJ1-1
CDR3 protein: CASSSTGSTEAFF
CDR3 DNA: TGTGCCAGCAGTTCGACAGGGAGCACTGAAGCTTTCTTT

D gene: .
V gene: TRBV9
CDR3 length: 14
clone size: .
J gene: TRBJ2-3
CDR3 protein: CASSFGLPTDTQYF
CDR3 DNA: TGTGCCAGCAGCTTCGGACTCCCCACAGATACGCAGTATTTT

D gene: .
V gene: TRBV5-4
CDR3 length: 14
clone size: .
J gene: TRBJ1-4
CDR3 protein: CASSEQGSNEKLFF
CDR3 DNA: TGTGCCAGCAGCGAACAGGGCTCAAATGAAAAACTGTTTTTT

D gene: .
V gene: TRBV5-4
CDR3 length: 15
clone size: .
J gene: TRBJ1-2
CDR3 protein: CASSLAVGRDYGYTF
CDR3 DNA: TGTGCCAGCAGCTTGGCCGTCGGACGGGACTATGGCTACACCTTC

D gene: .
V gene: TRBV30
CDR3 length: 13
clone size: .
J gene: TRBJ1-2
CDR3 protein: CAWSVTRGLGYTF
CDR3 DNA: TGTGCCTGGAGTGTAACGAGGGGCCTGGGCTACACCTTC

D gene: TRBD1
V gene: TRBV18
CDR3 length: 16
clone size: .
J gene: TRBJ2-4
CDR3 protein: CASSPPGQGAKNIQYF
CDR3 DNA: TGTGCCAGCTCACCGCCGGGACAGGGGGCCAAAAACATTCAGTACTTC

D gene: .
V gene: TRBV29-1
CDR3 length: 12
clone size: .
J gene: TRBJ1-4
CDR3 protein: CSGGQFNEKLFF
CDR3 DNA: TGCAGCGGTGGACAGTTTAATGAAAAACTGTTTTTT

D gene: TRBD2
V gene: TRBV7-6
CDR3 length: 18
clone size: .
J gene: TRBJ2-2
CDR3 protein: CASSLEVGGALGTGELFF
CDR3 DNA: TGTGCCAGCAGCTTAGAAGTCGGGGGGGCCTTGGGCACCGGGGAGCTGTTTTTT

D gene: .
V gene: TRBV5-1
CDR3 length: 15
clone size: .
J gene: TRBJ2-2
CDR3 protein: CASSLGGENTGELFF
CDR3 DNA: TGCGCCAGCAGCTTAGGCGGAGAGAACACCGGGGAGCTGTTTTTT

D gene: TRBD2
V gene: TRBV11-3
CDR3 length: 13
clone size: .
J gene: TRBJ2-7
CDR3 protein: CASSLSRGGEQYF
CDR3 DNA: TGTGCCAGCAGTTTATCTCGGGGGGGAGAGCAGTACTTC

D gene: .
V gene: TRBV7-9
CDR3 length: 16
clone size: few
J gene: TRBJ2-5
CDR3 protein: CASSLAGGVNQETQYF
CDR3 DNA: TGTGCCAGCAGCTTAGCGGGAGGAGTAAACCAAGAGACCCAGTACTTC

D gene: .
V gene: TRBV24-1
CDR3 length: 15
clone size: .
J gene: TRBJ2-3
CDR3 protein: CATSDFGEGLDTQYF
CDR3 DNA: .

D gene: TRBD1
V gene: TRBV5-1
CDR3 length: 13
clone size: .
J gene: TRBJ1-2
CDR3 protein: CASSLEGQGLVTF
CDR3 DNA: TGCGCCAGCAGCTTGGAGGGACAGGGTCTAGTCACCTTC

D gene: TRBD1
V gene: TRBV10-1
CDR3 length: 17
clone size: once
J gene: TRBJ1-1
CDR3 protein: CASSESGGQTLGTEAFF
CDR3 DNA: TGCGCCAGCAGTGAGTCTGGGGGACAGACTTTAGGAACTGAAGCTTTCTTT

D gene: TRBD1
V gene: TRBV5-4
CDR3 length: 15
clone size: .
J gene: TRBJ2-1
CDR3 protein: CASSLPGGSYNEQFF
CDR3 DNA: TGTGCCAGCAGCTTACCAGGGGGCTCCTACAATGAGCAGTTCTTC

D gene: TRBD1
V gene: TRBV14
CDR3 length: 15
clone size: once
J gene: TRBJ2-7
CDR3 protein: CASSQDVQGAYEQYF
CDR3 DNA: TGTGCCAGCAGCCAAGATGTGCAGGGGGCCTACGAGCAGTACTTC

D gene: .
V gene: TRBV29-1
CDR3 length: 13
clone size: once
J gene: TRBJ2-7
CDR3 protein: CSVAGARAYEQYF
CDR3 DNA: TGCAGCGTTGCTGGGGCGCGGGCCTACGAGCAGTACTTC

D gene: TRBD1
V gene: TRBV6-6
CDR3 length: 14
clone size: .
J gene: TRBJ1-5
CDR3 protein: CASRTTGGRQPQHF
CDR3 DNA: TGTGCCAGCAGAACAACAGGGGGCCGCCAGCCCCAGCATTTT

D gene: .
V gene: TRBV6-6
CDR3 length: 11
clone size: .
J gene: TRBJ1-1
CDR3 protein: CASRETVKGFF
CDR3 DNA: TGTGCCAGCAGGGAGACAGTGAAAGGTTTCTTT

D gene: TRBD1
V gene: TRBV6-5
CDR3 length: 13
clone size: .
J gene: TRBJ1-5
CDR3 protein: CASSGTGAQPQHF
CDR3 DNA: TGTGCCAGTTCCGGGACAGGGGCCCAGCCCCAGCATTTT

D gene: TRBD1
V gene: TRBV5-1
CDR3 length: 14
clone size: .
J gene: TRBJ2-5
CDR3 protein: CASSSQGAGETQYF
CDR3 DNA: TGCGCCAGCAGCTCACAGGGGGCAGGCGAGACCCAGTACTTC

D gene: .
V gene: TRBV6-5
CDR3 length: 13
clone size: .
J gene: TRBJ1-1
CDR3 protein: CASMGHMNTEAFF
CDR3 DNA: TGTGCCAGCATGGGACATATGAACACTGAAGCTTTCTTT

D gene: .
V gene: TRBV5-3
CDR3 length: 14
clone size: few
J gene: TRBJ1-2
CDR3 protein: CARSLVSATQGYTF
CDR3 DNA: TGTGCCAGAAGCTTGGTGTCGGCGACGCAAGGCTACACCTTC

D gene: .
V gene: TRBV10-3
CDR3 length: 14
clone size: .
J gene: TRBJ1-5
CDR3 protein: CAISEARGDQPQHF
CDR3 DNA: TGTGCCATCAGTGAAGCCCGGGGAGATCAGCCCCAGCATTTT

D gene: .
V gene: TRBV13
CDR3 length: 13
clone size: .
J gene: TRBJ2-3
CDR3 protein: CASSAFLTDTQYF
CDR3 DNA: TGTGCCAGCAGCGCTTTTCTCACAGATACGCAGTATTTT

D gene: .
V gene: TRBV5-1
CDR3 length: 13
clone size: .
J gene: TRBJ2-4
CDR3 protein: CASSPAPAGIQYF
CDR3 DNA: TGCGCCAGCAGCCCGGCCCCCGCGGGCATTCAGTACTTC

D gene: .
V gene: TRBV30
CDR3 length: 12
clone size: .
J gene: TRBJ2-7
CDR3 protein: CAWSVGTYEQYF
CDR3 DNA: TGTGCCTGGAGTGTAGGGACCTACGAGCAGTACTTC

D gene: .
V gene: TRBV6-1
CDR3 length: 11
clone size: .
J gene: TRBJ1-2
CDR3 protein: CASSEAQGYTF
CDR3 DNA: TGTGCCAGCAGTGAAGCGCAGGGCTACACCTTC

D gene: .
V gene: TRBV10-3
CDR3 length: 17
clone size: .
J gene: TRBJ2-1
CDR3 protein: CAISERGGASSYNEQFF
CDR3 DNA: TGTGCCATCAGTGAGAGGGGGGGGGCCAGCTCCTACAATGAGCAGTTCTTC

D gene: .
V gene: TRBV12-5
CDR3 length: 12
clone size: .
J gene: TRBJ2-7
CDR3 protein: CASGPGAYEQYF
CDR3 DNA: TGTGCTAGTGGCCCCGGTGCCTACGAGCAGTACTTC

D gene: TRBD1
V gene: TRBV18
CDR3 length: 17
clone size: .
J gene: TRBJ1-1
CDR3 protein: CASSPLGQGASNTEAFF
CDR3 DNA: TGTGCCAGCTCACCATTAGGTCAGGGGGCGTCGAACACTGAAGCTTTCTTT

D gene: .
V gene: TRBV27
CDR3 length: 12
clone size: .
J gene: TRBJ2-1
CDR3 protein: CASSLKGGEQFF
CDR3 DNA: TGTGCCAGCAGTTTAAAGGGAGGTGAGCAGTTCTTC

D gene: .
V gene: TRBV27
CDR3 length: 16
clone size: once
J gene: TRBJ2-1
CDR3 protein: CASSYSGVGTNNEQFF
CDR3 DNA: TGTGCCAGCAGTTATTCAGGGGTAGGCACAAACAATGAGCAGTTCTTC

D gene: .
V gene: TRBV9
CDR3 length: 16
clone size: .
J gene: TRBJ1-3
CDR3 protein: CASSVSRDTSGNTIYF
CDR3 DNA: TGTGCCAGCAGCGTAAGTAGGGACACCTCTGGAAACACCATATATTTT

D gene: .
V gene: TRBV15
CDR3 length: 17
clone size: few
J gene: TRBJ1-5
CDR3 protein: CATSSWTQRRRNQPQHF
CDR3 DNA: TGTGCCACCAGCAGTTGGACACAAAGGCGGAGGAATCAGCCCCAGCATTTT

D gene: .
V gene: TRBV9
CDR3 length: 17
clone size: .
J gene: TRBJ2-3
CDR3 protein: CASSVGTSVSSTDTQYF
CDR3 DNA: TGTGCCAGCAGCGTAGGGACGTCTGTCTCTAGCACAGATACGCAGTATTTT

D gene: .
V gene: TRBV3-1/TRBV3-2
CDR3 length: 18
clone size: .
J gene: TRBJ2-1
CDR3 protein: CASSPGRGPGTGYNEQFF
CDR3 DNA: TGTGCCAGCAGCCCCGGACGAGGCCCCGGGACTGGCTACAATGAGCAGTTCTTC

D gene: .
V gene: TRBV19
CDR3 length: 13
clone size: .
J gene: TRBJ1-5
CDR3 protein: CASSDRVVQPQHF
CDR3 DNA: TGTGCCAGTAGCGACAGAGTGGTTCAGCCCCAGCATTTT

D gene: .
V gene: TRBV27
CDR3 length: 13
clone size: .
J gene: TRBJ2-7
CDR3 protein: CASSFLAGNEQYF
CDR3 DNA: TGTGCCAGCAGTTTCCTGGCGGGGAACGAGCAGTACTTC

D gene: .
V gene: TRBV2
CDR3 length: 15
clone size: .
J gene: TRBJ1-6
CDR3 protein: CASSKDSSYNSPLHF
CDR3 DNA: TGTGCCAGCAGTAAGGACAGCTCCTATAATTCACCCCTCCACTTT

D gene: .
V gene: TRBV10-1
CDR3 length: 14
clone size: .
J gene: TRBJ1-1
CDR3 protein: CASSPGTGNTEAFF
CDR3 DNA: TGCGCCAGCAGTCCCGGGACGGGAAACACTGAAGCTTTCTTT

D gene: .
V gene: TRBV4-1
CDR3 length: 18
clone size: .
J gene: TRBJ2-1
CDR3 protein: CASSQVASPDITYNEQFF
CDR3 DNA: TGCGCCAGCAGCCAAGTAGCCAGTCCGGATATCACCTACAATGAGCAGTTCTTC

D gene: .
V gene: TRBV12-3/TRBV12-4
CDR3 length: 11
clone size: .
J gene: TRBJ2-5
CDR3 protein: CASSVEETQYF
CDR3 DNA: TGTGCCAGCAGTGTAGAAGAGACCCAGTACTTC

D gene: TRBD1
V gene: TRBV6-1
CDR3 length: 16
clone size: .
J gene: TRBJ1-2
CDR3 protein: CASSVGTGNLGSGYTF
CDR3 DNA: TGTGCCAGCAGTGTTGGGACAGGGAATTTGGGTAGTGGCTACACCTTC

D gene: .
V gene: TRBV7-9
CDR3 length: 14
clone size: .
J gene: TRBJ1-5
CDR3 protein: CASSLVGANQPQHF
CDR3 DNA: TGTGCCAGCAGCTTAGTGGGGGCCAATCAGCCCCAGCATTTT